The 32 T cell receptor beta chains presented below share a single source sample, sequenced in a study of cytomegalovirus exposure and HLA in healthy donors. Vbeta (60) and Jbeta (13) primers were used in the PCR. Sequenced by immunoSEQ multiplex PCR; TCRdb stores in-frame clones only, minus some. This table holds about 99,000 clones, approximately 79% found once. The specimen sequenced was PBMCs. Every receptor here comes from a man aged 55 to 70 in good health and CMV-seropositive.

This sequence joins TRBV6-5 and TRBJ2-5; 8 nucleotides match TRBD1. The CDR3 has 15 residues. Germline V lookup: CDR1 MNHEY, CDR2 SVGAGI. J lost 1 base, V lost 6 bases, and 7 bases had no gene match. In nucleotides, the CDR3 is TGTGCCAGCAGAAGGCCCACAGGGGGCCAAGAGACCCAGTACTTC. It specifies CASRRPTGGQETQYF.

This clone was detected a few times. The V and J genes are TRBV4-1 and TRBJ2-1; D is ambiguous. The CDR3 covers 15 residues. The germline V gene has CDR1 MGHRA and CDR2 YSYEKL. Trimming stripped 0 bases from V and 4 bases from J, with 10 bases between. CDR3 region: CASSQDEISYNEQFF. The CDR3 region has the DNA TGCGCCAGCAGCCAAGATGAGATTTCATACAATGAGCAGTTCTTC.

The V gene is TRBV6-1, the J gene TRBJ1-1; no definite D call. V shed 7 bases and J shed 2 bases, with 11 bases lying between them. This CDR3 has 13 amino acids. Germline CDR1 reads MNHNS; CDR2 reads SASEGT. The CDR3 protein is CASTIAGNTEAFF. The CDR3 region has the DNA TGTGCCAGCACAATAGCCGGTAACACTGAAGCTTTCTTT.

J is TRBJ1-5 and V is TRBV19, with 7 bases that match TRBD1. J lost 1 base, V lost 7 bases, and 7 bases had no gene match. Germline lookup yields CDR1 LNHDA and CDR2 SQIVND (reference sequence). This CDR3 comprises 15 residues. CDR3 sequence reads: CASTRDSGSNQPQHF. CDR3 coding DNA: TGTGCCAGTACCAGGGACAGTGGGAGCAATCAGCCCCAGCATTTT.

The J gene is TRBJ1-1, the V gene TRBV7-9; tentative D call: TRBD1 (5 bases). CDR1 SEHNR and CDR2 FQNEAQ come from the germline V gene (reference sequence). Trimming removed 2 bases from V and 1 base from J, with 14 bases in between. The CDR3 loop spans 16 amino acids. The CDR3 DNA is TGTGCCAGCAGCTTAAGGCAGGGCCTAAGGAACACTGAAGCTTTCTTT. Its translation is CASSLRQGLRNTEAFF.

V is TRBV4-1 and J is TRBJ2-1, with a tentative D call TRBD2 (6 bases). In germline, CDR1 is MGHRA, CDR2 YSYEKL. The V end lost 2 bases, the J end lost 6 bases, and 20 bases lay between the germline ends. The CDR3 is made up of 17 amino acids. The CDR3 loop is CASSQFLLEGVRNEQFF. The CDR3 DNA reads TGCGCCAGCAGCCAATTTTTGTTGGAGGGAGTACGCAATGAGCAGTTCTTC.

V usage is TRBV9 and J usage is TRBJ2-2; perhaps TRBD1 as D (6 bases). Germline-derived CDR1 and CDR2 are SGDLS and YYNGEE. The CDR3 is 15 residues long. The V end was cut by 6 bases, the J end by 8 bases, with 20 bases between. The CDR3 DNA is TGTGCCAGCAAAAGGGGGACATACGGGTCGGGGGAGCTGTTTTTT. Its translation is CASKRGTYGSGELFF.

The chain joins TRBV2 to TRBJ1-2; D not resolved. The germline V gene has CDR1 SNHLY and CDR2 FYNNEI. There are 12 residues in the CDR3. Trimming removed 6 bases at V and 9 bases at J, with 14 bases between. DNA of the CDR3: TGTGCCAGCAGCGGTGGAGGGCTTAGCTACACCTTC. This sequence encodes CASSGGGLSYTF.

This clone was recorded once. The V gene is TRBV5-1, the J gene TRBJ2-5; a weak D match, TRBD1 (6 bases). Germline CDR1 and CDR2: SGHRS and YFSETQ. V lost 4 bases to trimming and J lost 5 bases, with 21 bases between them. This CDR3 region has 16 residues. CDR3 residues: CASSPLNGDTGETQYF. In nucleotides, the CDR3 is TGCGCCAGCAGCCCACTGAACGGGGACACGGGGGAGACCCAGTACTTC.

The chain employs TRBV6-5 and TRBJ1-2; D unresolved. Germline V gives CDR1 MNHEY, CDR2 SVGAGI. The CDR3 totals 15 residues. The germline V and J ends were trimmed by 2 bases and 4 bases, with 14 bases remaining between them. CDR3 residues: CASSYGSRNTYGYTF. In DNA, the CDR3 is TGTGCCAGCAGTTACGGTTCCAGGAACACCTATGGCTACACCTTC.

The V and J genes are TRBV29-1 and TRBJ2-5; TRBD1 aligns across 7 bases. The CDR3 is 14 residues long. V shed 6 bases and J 3 bases; nucleotides not matched to a gene: 10. Germline V gives CDR1 SQVTM, CDR2 ANQGSEA. The CDR3 is CSVGSGTAEETQYF. The DNA of the CDR3 is TGCAGCGTAGGCTCCGGGACAGCCGAAGAGACCCAGTACTTC.

The chain employs TRBV19 and TRBJ1-5; 9 nucleotides agree with TRBD1. V was clipped by 3 bases and J by 4 bases; unmatched bases: 4. Germline-derived CDR1 and CDR2 are LNHDA and SQIVND (reference sequence). The CDR3 sequence is 15 residues long. The CDR3 DNA reads as TGTGCCAGTAGTATGACGACAGGGGGAAATCAGCCCCAGCATTTT. Protein product: CASSMTTGGNQPQHF.

The chain employs TRBV5-5 and TRBJ1-1; D is unresolved. Trimming removed 4 bases from V and 4 bases from J, with 11 bases in between. The CDR3 has 13 residues. The V gene's germline CDR1 is SGHKS and CDR2 YYEKEE (reference sequence). The CDR3 loop reads CASSLQQSTEAFF. For the CDR3, the DNA is TGTGCCAGCAGCCTCCAACAGAGCACTGAAGCTTTCTTT.

This clone was picked up one time. This rearrangement joins TRBV4-2 to TRBJ2-2; 10 bases map to TRBD2. The V and J ends lost 0 bases and 0 bases, in that order; junction bases with no gene match: 13. The CDR3 length is 21 residues. CDR1 LGHNA and CDR2 YNFKEQ come from the germline V gene. CDR3 region: CASSQDFPSSGGHANTGELFF. CDR3 sequence (DNA): TGTGCCAGCAGCCAAGATTTTCCCTCTAGCGGGGGTCACGCGAACACCGGGGAGCTGTTTTTT.

The chain links TRBV5-1 to TRBJ2-3; 8 positions agree with TRBD1. Trimming at V came to 3 bases and at J to 3 bases, leaving 6 bases not matched to a gene. This CDR3 is 15 amino acids long. The germline V gene has CDR1 SGHRS and CDR2 YFSETQ. CDR3 DNA sequence: TGCGCCAGCAGCTCCTACGGACAGGGTACAGATACGCAGTATTTT. It codes for CASSSYGQGTDTQYF.

The rearrangement joins TRBV7-8 to TRBJ1-5; D might be TRBD1 (5 bases). Germline V lookup: CDR1 SGHVS, CDR2 FQNEAQ. V lost 4 bases and J 1 base, leaving 11 bases between the germline ends. This CDR3 spans 15 amino acids. The CDR3 sequence is CASSSPGGSNQPQHF. CDR3 sequence (DNA): TGTGCCAGCAGCTCCCCGGGGGGAAGCAATCAGCCCCAGCATTTT.

This clone was detected only a few times. This sequence joins TRBV11-1 and TRBJ2-1; perhaps TRBD1 as D (6 bases). Trimming left V 2 bases short and J 1 base short, with 6 bases between. Looked up from germline, CDR1 is SGHAT and CDR2 is FQDESV (reference sequence). The CDR3 loop spans 14 amino acids. The CDR3, as DNA: TGTGCCAGCAGCTTAACAGGGTCCTACAATGAGCAGTTCTTC. Its translation is CASSLTGSYNEQFF.

V gene TRBV18 combines with J gene TRBJ2-7; D uncertain. The CDR3 has 13 residues. V dropped 2 bases and J dropped 5 bases, with 10 bases sitting between them. CDR1 KGHSH and CDR2 LQKENI come from the germline V gene. CDR3 sequence: CASSPEIRDEQYF. CDR3 sequence (DNA): TGTGCCAGCTCACCAGAGATAAGAGACGAGCAGTACTTC.

The chain joins TRBV2 to TRBJ1-1; 7 bases line up with TRBD1. The junction had 6 bases not matched to a gene; V was cut back by 3 bases and J by 5 bases. Per the germline V gene, CDR1 is SNHLY and CDR2 is FYNNEI. The CDR3 is 14 amino acids. CDR3 amino acids: CASSDGRGTTEAFF. The CDR3 region has the DNA TGTGCCAGCAGTGACGGCAGGGGGACTACTGAAGCTTTCTTT.

The chain combines TRBV5-1 with TRBJ2-3; 7 nucleotides line up with TRBD2. V trimming: 0 bases; J trimming: 0 bases; junction bases outside the gene matches: 4. The CDR3 is made up of 16 amino acids. Germline CDR1 reads SGHRS; CDR2 reads YFSETQ. CDR3 residues: CASSLGSSGSTDTQYF. CDR3 sequence (DNA): TGCGCCAGCAGCTTGGGTAGTAGCGGGAGCACAGATACGCAGTATTTT.

The chain couples TRBV5-4 to TRBJ2-2; a weak D match, TRBD2 (6 bases). Germline V gene data show CDR1 as SGHNT and CDR2 as YYREEE (reference sequence). The CDR3 loop spans 16 amino acids. Trimming removed 3 bases from V and 4 bases from J, with 16 bases in between. CDR3 nucleotide sequence: TGTGCCAGCAGCTCCATGTTAGCCGGGGGCACCGGGGAGCTGTTTTTT. Translating it yields CASSSMLAGGTGELFF.

This clone was seen more than once but under ten times. The chain has TRBV6-4 and TRBJ2-1; D possibly corresponds to TRBD2 (6 bases). This CDR3 contains 15 residues. Trimming took 0 bases from V and 4 from J, leaving 10 bases between them. From germline, CDR1 is MRHNA and CDR2 SNTAGT. The CDR3 spells CASSDSAGSYNEQFF. CDR3 sequence (DNA): TGTGCCAGCAGTGACTCAGCGGGCTCTTACAATGAGCAGTTCTTC.

The chain recombines TRBV7-2 with TRBJ1-3; D might be TRBD1 (6 bases). With 5 bases removed from V and 6 bases from J, the gap between germline ends came to 17 bases. Germline loops: CDR1 SGHTA, CDR2 FQGNSA. This CDR3 is 15 amino acids long. CDR3 nucleotide sequence: TGTGCCAGCAGCCCCCGGGGGGGCGGGTCAAACACCATATATTTT. Translated, it gives CASSPRGGGSNTIYF.

This sequence joins TRBV23-1 and TRBJ2-7, with 10 positions matching TRBD1. TRBV23-1 is treated as an ORF (open reading frame) with a function not yet certain. V was clipped by 7 bases and J by 1 base; unmatched bases: 10. The CDR3 length is 16 residues. Here the CDR3 reads CASTGQGKRGSYEQYF. The CDR3 nucleotides are TGCGCCAGCACGGGACAGGGGAAGAGGGGTTCCTACGAGCAGTACTTC.

The V gene is TRBV30, the J gene TRBJ1-1, with 8 bases aligning to TRBD1. Germline loops: CDR1 GTSNPN, CDR2 SVGIG (reference sequence). V trimming: 5 bases; J trimming: 3 bases; junction bases outside the gene matches: 14. The CDR3 covers 16 residues. The DNA of the CDR3 is TGTGCCTGGGACAGGGGTAAAGTCATGGGCGACACTGAAGCTTTCTTT. The encoded protein is CAWDRGKVMGDTEAFF.

This chain joins TRBV6-1 and TRBJ1-6; unclear D gene. Trimming took off 1 base at V and 5 bases at J, with 9 bases between the two ends. The V gene's germline CDR1 is MNHNS and CDR2 SASEGT. CDR3 length: 15 amino acids. CDR3 amino acids: CASSEETANNSPLHF. For the CDR3, the DNA is TGTGCCAGCAGTGAAGAAACAGCCAATAATTCACCCCTCCACTTT.

The genes are TRBV6-5 and TRBJ2-1; TRBD1 matches at 9 bases. The CDR3 is 15 amino acids. The germline CDR1 and CDR2 sequences are MNHEY and SVGAGI. V shed 7 bases, J shed 5 bases, and the junction held 9 bases outside the gene matches. The CDR3, as DNA: TGTGCCAGCAAACAAACAGGGGGCACAGACAATGAGCAGTTCTTC. Its translation: CASKQTGGTDNEQFF.

The CDR3 DNA is TGTGCCAGCAGTCCTGGACTGTCCTACGAGCAGTACTTC. It codes for CASSPGLSYEQYF. The chain uses TRBV27 and TRBJ2-7; D perhaps matches TRBD2 (5 bases). The germline CDR1 and CDR2 sequences are MNHEY and SMNVEV (reference sequence). This CDR3 comprises 13 residues. The V end lost 5 bases, the J end lost 1 base, and 9 bases lay between the germline ends.

V is TRBV18 and J is TRBJ2-3; D uncertain. The CDR3 length is 14 residues. Trimming removed 3 bases at V and 2 bases at J, with 9 bases between. CDR1 and CDR2 (germline): KGHSH, LQKENI. The CDR3 DNA is TGTGCCAGCTCACCGGCGGCGTACACAGATACGCAGTATTTT. It is translated as CASSPAAYTDTQYF.

This chain connects TRBV5-1 to TRBJ2-5; D may be TRBD2 (6 bases). Germline assignment: CDR1 SGHRS and CDR2 YFSETQ. V was trimmed by 6 bases and J by 2 bases, leaving 26 bases between them. The CDR3 is made up of 18 amino acids. This CDR3 reads CASKGKSSGLIYQETQYF. The DNA for the CDR3 is TGCGCCAGCAAAGGAAAGAGTAGCGGACTAATTTATCAAGAGACCCAGTACTTC.

This clone showed up just a few times. The chain employs TRBV15 and TRBJ1-1, with D uncertain. CDR3 length: 14 amino acids. CDR1 and CDR2 from the germline V gene are LNHNV and YYDKDF (reference sequence). Trimming stripped 0 bases from V and 0 bases from J, with 5 bases between. This CDR3 is CATSRDNVNTEAFF. The CDR3 region has the DNA TGTGCCACCAGCAGAGATAATGTGAACACTGAAGCTTTCTTT.

This rearrangement joins TRBV19 to TRBJ2-5, with D tentatively TRBD1 (5 bases). Germline values: CDR1 LNHDA, CDR2 SQIVND (reference sequence). The CDR3 has 15 amino acids. V lost 0 bases, J lost 2 bases, and 10 bases lay in between. CDR3 DNA: TGTGCCAGTAGTATAGATCGGACAACACAAGAGACCCAGTACTTC. It encodes CASSIDRTTQETQYF.